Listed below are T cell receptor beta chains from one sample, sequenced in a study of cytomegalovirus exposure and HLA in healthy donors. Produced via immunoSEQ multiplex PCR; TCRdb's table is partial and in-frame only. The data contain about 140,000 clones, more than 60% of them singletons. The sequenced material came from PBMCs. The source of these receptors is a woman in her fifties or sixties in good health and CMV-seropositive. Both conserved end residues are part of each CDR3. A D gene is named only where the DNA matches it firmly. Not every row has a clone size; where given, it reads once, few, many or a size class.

cdr3_aa: CSVGWGLNEKLFF; cdr3_nt: TGCAGCGTTGGTTGGGGACTGAATGAAAAACTGTTTTTT; v_call: TRBV29-1; clone_size: NA; j_call: TRBJ1-4; d_call: NA
cdr3_aa: CTSSQVQASGGAVQETQYF; cdr3_nt: TGCACCAGCAGCCAAGTCCAGGCTAGCGGGGGGGCCGTCCAAGAGACCCAGTACTTC; v_call: TRBV1; clone_size: NA; j_call: TRBJ2-5; d_call: NA
cdr3_aa: CASSPGQGGYEQYF; cdr3_nt: TGTGCCAGTAGCCCGGGACAGGGGGGATACGAGCAGTACTTC; v_call: TRBV19; clone_size: NA; j_call: TRBJ2-7; d_call: TRBD1
cdr3_aa: CASSLTGVQGRGSPLHF; cdr3_nt: TGTGCCAGCAGCTTAACCGGGGTCCAGGGGAGAGGTTCACCCCTCCACTTT; v_call: TRBV7-6; clone_size: few; j_call: TRBJ1-6; d_call: NA
cdr3_aa: CASRKTQNTEAFF; cdr3_nt: TGTGCCAGCAGAAAGACACAGAACACTGAAGCTTTCTTT; v_call: TRBV2; clone_size: NA; j_call: TRBJ1-1; d_call: NA
cdr3_aa: CASSRVTNTGELFF; cdr3_nt: TGCGCCAGCAGCCGGGTCACTAACACCGGGGAGCTGTTTTTT; v_call: TRBV5-1; clone_size: NA; j_call: TRBJ2-2; d_call: NA
cdr3_aa: CASNQGPNQPQHF; cdr3_nt: TGTGCCAGCAATCAGGGGCCCAATCAGCCCCAGCATTTT; v_call: TRBV2; clone_size: once; j_call: TRBJ1-5; d_call: NA
cdr3_aa: CASSQDWGGPTDTQYF; cdr3_nt: TGTGCCAGCAGCCAAGATTGGGGGGGGCCCACAGATACGCAGTATTTT; v_call: TRBV4-2; clone_size: NA; j_call: TRBJ2-3; d_call: NA
cdr3_aa: CAWSRQGVGSNQPQHF; cdr3_nt: TGTGCCTGGAGTAGACAGGGAGTAGGATCCAATCAGCCCCAGCATTTT; v_call: TRBV30; clone_size: NA; j_call: TRBJ1-5; d_call: TRBD1
cdr3_aa: CARSAFPGQGTEAFF; cdr3_nt: TGTGCCAGAAGCGCATTTCCGGGACAAGGGACTGAAGCTTTCTTT; v_call: TRBV5-3; clone_size: NA; j_call: TRBJ1-1; d_call: NA
cdr3_aa: CASKYGSGTDTQYF; cdr3_nt: TGTGCCAGCAAATACGGGAGCGGCACAGATACGCAGTATTTT; v_call: TRBV6-1; clone_size: few; j_call: TRBJ2-3; d_call: NA
cdr3_aa: CASKKEGASHSPLHF; cdr3_nt: TGTGCCAGCAAGAAGGAGGGGGCGAGTCATTCACCCCTCCACTTT; v_call: TRBV2; clone_size: NA; j_call: TRBJ1-6; d_call: TRBD1
cdr3_aa: CAWSAQTTKGYTF; cdr3_nt: TGTGCCTGGAGTGCCCAGACAACGAAAGGCTACACCTTC; v_call: TRBV30; clone_size: few; j_call: TRBJ1-2; d_call: NA
cdr3_aa: CSVEDKGRGSAQHF; cdr3_nt: TGCAGCGTTGAAGATAAGGGCAGGGGATCGGCCCAGCATTTT; v_call: TRBV29-1; clone_size: NA; j_call: TRBJ1-5; d_call: NA
cdr3_aa: CASGLVPVRGLAGGGGNEQFF; cdr3_nt: TGTGCTAGTGGTTTGGTACCGGTGAGGGGACTAGCGGGGGGCGGGGGGAATGAGCAGTTCTTC; v_call: TRBV12-5; clone_size: NA; j_call: TRBJ2-1; d_call: TRBD2
cdr3_aa: CAWNLNQGYEQYF; cdr3_nt: TGTGCCTGGAATCTTAACCAGGGCTACGAGCAGTACTTC; v_call: TRBV30; clone_size: NA; j_call: TRBJ2-7; d_call: NA
cdr3_aa: CASSPTPQETQYF; cdr3_nt: TGTGCCAGCAGCCCTACCCCTCAAGAGACCCAGTACTTC; v_call: TRBV7-3; clone_size: NA; j_call: TRBJ2-5; d_call: NA
cdr3_aa: CASSVVGGDGNTEAFF; cdr3_nt: TGTGCCAGCAGTGTTGTAGGGGGCGATGGGAACACTGAAGCTTTCTTT; v_call: TRBV2; clone_size: NA; j_call: TRBJ1-1; d_call: TRBD1
cdr3_aa: CASYNGYDYGYTF; cdr3_nt: TGTGCCAGCTATAACGGGTATGACTATGGCTACACCTTC; v_call: TRBV2; clone_size: NA; j_call: TRBJ1-2; d_call: NA
cdr3_aa: CASSLWTGGGAFF; cdr3_nt: TGTGCCAGCAGTTTGTGGACAGGGGGAGGAGCTTTCTTT; v_call: TRBV28; clone_size: NA; j_call: TRBJ1-1; d_call: TRBD1